This TCR beta chain was retrieved from a study of blood T cell repertoires in COVID-19. Study-level background: There were acute and convalescent COVID-19 samples, and they came from the United States, Italy and Spain. T cells, B-cell-depleted T cells, or PBMCs supplied cDNA or gDNA.

Concerning this clone: Its ends do not fully match the called genes, so a read error is possible.

Per the study methods: Reference gene primers were amplified, and this amplification served to estimate nucleated cell counts. The protocol was immunoSEQ multiplex PCR, while the TCRdb copy is restricted to in-frame clones and leaves out a portion. V and J calls and clone size are given by that table; D and trimming were obtained from the DNA. The data contain about 260,000 clones, 88% of them singletons. CDR3 length equals 15 residues. In germline, CDR1 is SSHAT, CDR2 FNYEAQ (reference sequence). This receptor was obtained from a man aged 60-69 years who had recovered from COVID-19. The rearrangement uses TRBV7-7 and TRBJ2-3; D is possibly TRBD2 (6 bases). The specimen was peripheral blood. The CDR3 coding sequence is TGTGCTAGCAGCTTAGGGAGCGGGAGCACAGATACGCAGTATTTT. Translating gives CASSLGSGSTDTQYF.